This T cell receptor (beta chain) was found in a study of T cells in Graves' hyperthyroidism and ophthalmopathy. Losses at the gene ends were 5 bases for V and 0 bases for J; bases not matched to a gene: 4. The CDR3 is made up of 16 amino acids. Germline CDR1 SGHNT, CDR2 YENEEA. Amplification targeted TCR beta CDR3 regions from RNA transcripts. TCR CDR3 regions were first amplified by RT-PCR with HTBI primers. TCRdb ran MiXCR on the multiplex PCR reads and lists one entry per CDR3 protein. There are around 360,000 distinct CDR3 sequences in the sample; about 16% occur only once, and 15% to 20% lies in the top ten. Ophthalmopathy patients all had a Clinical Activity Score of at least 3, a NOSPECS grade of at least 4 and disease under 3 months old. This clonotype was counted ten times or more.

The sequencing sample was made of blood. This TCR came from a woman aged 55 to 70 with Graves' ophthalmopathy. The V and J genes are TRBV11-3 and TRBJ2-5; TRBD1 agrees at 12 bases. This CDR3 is CASSLGQGAYQETQYF. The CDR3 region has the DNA TGTGCCAGCAGCCTGGGACAGGGGGCCTACCAAGAGACCCAGTACTTC.